This T cell receptor beta chain originates from a study of cytomegalovirus exposure and HLA in healthy donors. Study in general: T cells numbering approximately 170 million yielded some 110 million unique TCR beta sequences in an earlier analysis. Clustering assigned about 79% of the approximately 400 genotyped donors to the Caucasian-associated ancestry cluster. General study findings and limits: Despite most TCR sequences being rare, some public TCRs occurred in many donors.

Trimming took 6 bases from V and 1 from J, leaving 18 bases between them. This CDR3 is 15 amino acids long. Germline values: CDR1 SQVTM, CDR2 ANQGSEA. To note about this clone: The antigen is not known.

PCR employed 60 Vbeta and 13 Jbeta primers. Original processing notes: Counted up in a later analysis, unique TCR beta chains came to 65 million to 80 million, with around 10 million shared. The assay was immunoSEQ multiplex PCR, and TCRdb's table has in-frame clones only and misses some. V and J calls plus clone size are reproduced from that table; the DNA served to infer D and trimming. The table has roughly 170,000 clones, roughly four fifths seen once. The clonotype comes from a man aged 18 to 29 in good health and CMV-seronegative. Input material: PBMCs. The gene calls are TRBV29-1 and TRBJ1-2; D is undetermined. CDR3 in amino acids: CSVSDNLILNYGYTF. DNA of the CDR3: TGCAGCGTGTCAGACAACCTAATACTTAACTATGGCTACACCTTC.